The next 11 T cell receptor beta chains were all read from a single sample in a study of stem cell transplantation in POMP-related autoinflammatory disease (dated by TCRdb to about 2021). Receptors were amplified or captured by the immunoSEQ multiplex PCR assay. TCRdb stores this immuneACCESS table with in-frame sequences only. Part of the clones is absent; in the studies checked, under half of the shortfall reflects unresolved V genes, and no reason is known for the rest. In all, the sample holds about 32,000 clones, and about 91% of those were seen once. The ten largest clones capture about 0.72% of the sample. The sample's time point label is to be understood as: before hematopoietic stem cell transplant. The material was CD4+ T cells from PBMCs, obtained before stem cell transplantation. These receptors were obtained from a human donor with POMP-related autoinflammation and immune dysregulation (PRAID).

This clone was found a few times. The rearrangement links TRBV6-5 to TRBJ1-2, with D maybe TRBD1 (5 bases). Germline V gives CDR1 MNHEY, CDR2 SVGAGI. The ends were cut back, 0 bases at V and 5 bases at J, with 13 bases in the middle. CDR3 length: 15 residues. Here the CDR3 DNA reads TGTGCCAGCAGTTACTCGGGCCCAGGGTCGTATGGCTACACCTTC. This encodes CASSYSGPGSYGYTF.

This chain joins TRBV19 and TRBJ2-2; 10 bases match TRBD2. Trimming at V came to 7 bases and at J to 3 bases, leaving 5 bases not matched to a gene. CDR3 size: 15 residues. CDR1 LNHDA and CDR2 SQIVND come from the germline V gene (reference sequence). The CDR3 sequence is CASTGTSAHTGELFF. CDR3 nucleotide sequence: TGTGCCAGTACCGGGACTAGCGCGCACACCGGGGAGCTGTTTTTT.

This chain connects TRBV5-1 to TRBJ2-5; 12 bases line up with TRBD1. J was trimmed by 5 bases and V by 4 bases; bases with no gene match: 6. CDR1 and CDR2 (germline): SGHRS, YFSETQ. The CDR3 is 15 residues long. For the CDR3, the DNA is TGCGCCAGCAGCGTGGGACAGGGGGCGCGGGAGACCCAGTACTTC. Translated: CASSVGQGARETQYF.

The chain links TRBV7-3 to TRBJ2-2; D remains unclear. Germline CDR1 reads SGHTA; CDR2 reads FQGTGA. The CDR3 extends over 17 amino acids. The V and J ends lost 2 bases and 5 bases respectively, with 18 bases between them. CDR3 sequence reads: CASSLYSAKTLTGELFF. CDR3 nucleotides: TGTGCCAGCAGCTTATACTCCGCGAAGACCTTGACCGGGGAGCTGTTTTTT.

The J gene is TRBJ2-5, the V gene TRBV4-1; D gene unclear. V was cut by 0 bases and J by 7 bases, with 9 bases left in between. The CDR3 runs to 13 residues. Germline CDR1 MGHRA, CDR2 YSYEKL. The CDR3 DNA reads TGCGCCAGCAGCCAAGAGACGTCGCCGACCCAGTACTTC. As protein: CASSQETSPTQYF.

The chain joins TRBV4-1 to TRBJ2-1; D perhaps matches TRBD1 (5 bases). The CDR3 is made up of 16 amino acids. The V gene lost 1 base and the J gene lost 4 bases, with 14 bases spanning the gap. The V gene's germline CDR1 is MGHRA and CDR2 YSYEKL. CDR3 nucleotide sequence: TGCGCCAGCAGCCAAGCGGAAAGGGGTCGTTACAATGAGCAGTTCTTC. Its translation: CASSQAERGRYNEQFF.

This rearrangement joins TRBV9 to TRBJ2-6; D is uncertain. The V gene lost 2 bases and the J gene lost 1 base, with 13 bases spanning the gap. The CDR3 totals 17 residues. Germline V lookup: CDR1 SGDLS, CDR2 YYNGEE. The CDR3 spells CASSVAPLGSGANVLTF. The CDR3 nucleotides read TGTGCCAGCAGCGTGGCCCCTCTTGGGTCTGGGGCCAACGTCCTGACTTTC.

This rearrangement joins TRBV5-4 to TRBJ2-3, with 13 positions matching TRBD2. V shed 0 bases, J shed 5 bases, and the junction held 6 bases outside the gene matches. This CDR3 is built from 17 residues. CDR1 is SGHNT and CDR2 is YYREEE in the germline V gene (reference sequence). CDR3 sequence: CASSLDPRLAGGDTQYF. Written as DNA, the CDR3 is TGTGCCAGCAGCTTGGATCCCAGACTAGCGGGGGGAGATACGCAGTATTTT.

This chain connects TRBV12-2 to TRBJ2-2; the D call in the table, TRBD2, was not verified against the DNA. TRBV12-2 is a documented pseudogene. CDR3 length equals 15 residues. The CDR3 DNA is TGTGCAAGTCGCTGGAGATCACATTGCACCGGGGAGCTGTTTTTT. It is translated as CASRWRSHCTGELFF.

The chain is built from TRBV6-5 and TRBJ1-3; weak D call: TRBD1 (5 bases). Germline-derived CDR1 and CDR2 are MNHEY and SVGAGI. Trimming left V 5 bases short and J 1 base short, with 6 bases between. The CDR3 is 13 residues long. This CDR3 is CASSQGSGNTIYF. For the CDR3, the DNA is TGTGCCAGCAGTCAGGGTTCTGGAAACACCATATATTTT.

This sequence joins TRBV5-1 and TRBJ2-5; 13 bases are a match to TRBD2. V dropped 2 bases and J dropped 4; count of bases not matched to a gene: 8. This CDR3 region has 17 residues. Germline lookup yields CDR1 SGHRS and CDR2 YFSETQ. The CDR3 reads CASSLLRTSGRLETQYF. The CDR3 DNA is TGCGCCAGCAGCTTATTACGGACTAGCGGGAGACTAGAGACCCAGTACTTC. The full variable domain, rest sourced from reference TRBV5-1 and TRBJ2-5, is KAGVTQTPRYLIKTRGQQVTLSCSPISGHRSVSWYQQTPGQGLQFLFEYFSETQRNKGNFPGRFSGRQFSNSRSEMNVSTLELGDSALYLCASSLLRTSGRLETQYFGPGTRLLVL.